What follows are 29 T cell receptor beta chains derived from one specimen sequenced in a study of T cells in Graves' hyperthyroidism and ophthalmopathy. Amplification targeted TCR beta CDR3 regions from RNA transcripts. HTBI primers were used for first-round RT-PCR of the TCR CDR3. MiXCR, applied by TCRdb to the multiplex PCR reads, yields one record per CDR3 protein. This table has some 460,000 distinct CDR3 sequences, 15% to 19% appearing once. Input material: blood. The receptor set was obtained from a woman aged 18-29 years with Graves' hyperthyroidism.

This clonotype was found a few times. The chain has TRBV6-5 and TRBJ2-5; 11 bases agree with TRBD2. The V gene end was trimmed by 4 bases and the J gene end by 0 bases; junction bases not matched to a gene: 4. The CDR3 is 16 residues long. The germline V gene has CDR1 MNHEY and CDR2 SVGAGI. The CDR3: CASSSLAGGNQETQYF. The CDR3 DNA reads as TGTGCCAGCAGTTCCCTAGCGGGAGGAAACCAAGAGACCCAGTACTTC.

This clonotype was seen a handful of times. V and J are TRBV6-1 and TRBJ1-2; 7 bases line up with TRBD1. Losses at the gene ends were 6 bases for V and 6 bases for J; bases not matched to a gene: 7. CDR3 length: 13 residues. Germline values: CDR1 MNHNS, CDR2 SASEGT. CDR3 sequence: CASRDGTANGYTF. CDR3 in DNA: TGTGCCAGCAGGGACGGGACAGCAAATGGCTACACCTTC.

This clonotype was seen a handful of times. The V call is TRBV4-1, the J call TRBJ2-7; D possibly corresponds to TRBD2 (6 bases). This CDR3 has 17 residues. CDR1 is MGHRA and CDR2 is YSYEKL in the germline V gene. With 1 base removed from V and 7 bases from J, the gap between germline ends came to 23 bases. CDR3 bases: TGCGCCAGCAGCCAAGTGGGGGGAGCGACATATCCGCCAGAGCAGTACTTC. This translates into CASSQVGGATYPPEQYF.

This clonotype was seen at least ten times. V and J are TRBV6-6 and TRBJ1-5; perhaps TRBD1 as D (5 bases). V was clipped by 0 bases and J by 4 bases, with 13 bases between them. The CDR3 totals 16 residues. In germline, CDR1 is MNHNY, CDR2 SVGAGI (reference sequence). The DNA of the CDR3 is TGTGCCAGCAGTTACTCAGCCGACAAGGGGAATCAGCCCCAGCATTTT. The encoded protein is CASSYSADKGNQPQHF.

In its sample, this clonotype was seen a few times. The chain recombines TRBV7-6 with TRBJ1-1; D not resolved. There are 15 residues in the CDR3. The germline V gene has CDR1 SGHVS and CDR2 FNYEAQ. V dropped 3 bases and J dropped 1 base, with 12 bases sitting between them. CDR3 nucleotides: TGTGCCAGCAGCTTCATTGGGTATTCGAACACTGAAGCTTTCTTT. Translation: CASSFIGYSNTEAFF. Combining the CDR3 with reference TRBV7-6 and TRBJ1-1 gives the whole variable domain GAGVSQSPRYKVTKRGQDVALRCDPISGHVSLYWYRQALGQGPEFLTYFNYEAQQDKSGLPNDRFSAERPEGSISTLTIQRTEQRDSAMYRCASSFIGYSNTEAFFGQGTRLTVV.

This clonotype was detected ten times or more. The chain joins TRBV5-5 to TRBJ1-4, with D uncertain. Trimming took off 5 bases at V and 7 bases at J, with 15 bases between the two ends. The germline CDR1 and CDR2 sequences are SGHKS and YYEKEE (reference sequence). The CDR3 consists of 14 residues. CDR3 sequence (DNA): TGTGCCAGCAGGGCGCTCGTTGGTGGTGAAAAACTGTTTTTT. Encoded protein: CASRALVGGEKLFF.

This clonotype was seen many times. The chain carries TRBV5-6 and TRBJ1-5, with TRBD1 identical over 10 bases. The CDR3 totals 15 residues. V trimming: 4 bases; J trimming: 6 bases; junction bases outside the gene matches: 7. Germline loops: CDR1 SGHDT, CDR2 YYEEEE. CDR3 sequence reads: CASSMTGGDSQPQHF. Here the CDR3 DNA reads TGTGCCAGCAGCATGACAGGGGGCGACAGTCAGCCCCAGCATTTT.

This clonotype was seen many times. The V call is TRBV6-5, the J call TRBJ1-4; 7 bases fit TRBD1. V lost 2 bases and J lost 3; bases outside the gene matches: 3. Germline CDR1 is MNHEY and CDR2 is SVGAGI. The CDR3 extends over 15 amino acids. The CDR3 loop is CASSYAGGPNEKLFF. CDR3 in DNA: TGTGCCAGCAGTTACGCAGGGGGGCCTAATGAAAAACTGTTTTTT.

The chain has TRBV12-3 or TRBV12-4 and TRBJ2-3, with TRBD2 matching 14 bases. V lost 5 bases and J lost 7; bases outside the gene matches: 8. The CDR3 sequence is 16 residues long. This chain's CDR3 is CASSPGLAGVGNTQYF. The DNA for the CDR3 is TGTGCCAGCAGTCCGGGACTAGCGGGAGTGGGAAATACGCAGTATTTT.

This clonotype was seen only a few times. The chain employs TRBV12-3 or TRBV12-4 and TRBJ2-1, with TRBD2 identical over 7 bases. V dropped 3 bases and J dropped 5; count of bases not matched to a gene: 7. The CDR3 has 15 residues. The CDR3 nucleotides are TGTGCCAGCAGTTTCTATGGTCGGGGGGACAATGAGCAGTTCTTC. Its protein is CASSFYGRGDNEQFF.

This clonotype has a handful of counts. The DNA of the CDR3 is TGTGCCAGCAGCCAAGGCTCTACCTACACCGGGGAGCTGTTTTTT. Encoded protein: CASSQGSTYTGELFF. The gene calls are TRBV3-1 and TRBJ2-2; D unclear. Trimming left V 1 base short and J 3 bases short, with 9 bases between. CDR3 length: 15 residues. Germline V gene data show CDR1 as LGHDT and CDR2 as YNNKEL (reference sequence).

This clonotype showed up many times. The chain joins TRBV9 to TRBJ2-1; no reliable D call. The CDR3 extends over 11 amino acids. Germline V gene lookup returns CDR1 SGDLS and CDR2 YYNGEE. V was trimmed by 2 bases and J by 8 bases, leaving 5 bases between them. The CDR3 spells CASSVRDEQFF. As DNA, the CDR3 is TGTGCCAGCAGCGTCCGGGATGAGCAGTTCTTC.

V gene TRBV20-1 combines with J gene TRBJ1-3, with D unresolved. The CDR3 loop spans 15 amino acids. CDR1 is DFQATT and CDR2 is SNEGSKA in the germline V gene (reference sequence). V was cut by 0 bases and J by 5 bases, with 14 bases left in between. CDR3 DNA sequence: TGCAGTGCTAGAGATCGCAATAAAGGGCGAAACACCATATATTTT. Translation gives CSARDRNKGRNTIYF.

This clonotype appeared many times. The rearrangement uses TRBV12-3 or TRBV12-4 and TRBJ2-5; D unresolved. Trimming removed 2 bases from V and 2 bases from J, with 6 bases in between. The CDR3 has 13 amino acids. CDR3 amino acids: CASSLNWQETQYF. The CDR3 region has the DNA TGTGCCAGCAGTTTAAACTGGCAAGAGACCCAGTACTTC.

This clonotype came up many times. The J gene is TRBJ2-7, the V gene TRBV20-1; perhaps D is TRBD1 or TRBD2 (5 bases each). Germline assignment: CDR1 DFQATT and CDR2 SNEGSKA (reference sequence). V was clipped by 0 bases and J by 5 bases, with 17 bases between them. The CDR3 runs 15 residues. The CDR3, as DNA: TGCAGTGCTAGAGATCCCGCCGGGACCCCTCACGAGCAGTACTTC. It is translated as CSARDPAGTPHEQYF.

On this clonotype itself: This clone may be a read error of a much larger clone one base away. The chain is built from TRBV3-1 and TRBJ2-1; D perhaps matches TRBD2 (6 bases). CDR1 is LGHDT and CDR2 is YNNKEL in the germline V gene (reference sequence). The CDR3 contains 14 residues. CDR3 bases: TGTGCCAGCAGCCAAACTCTAGCGTACAATGAGCGGTTCTTC. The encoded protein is CASSQTLAYNERFF.

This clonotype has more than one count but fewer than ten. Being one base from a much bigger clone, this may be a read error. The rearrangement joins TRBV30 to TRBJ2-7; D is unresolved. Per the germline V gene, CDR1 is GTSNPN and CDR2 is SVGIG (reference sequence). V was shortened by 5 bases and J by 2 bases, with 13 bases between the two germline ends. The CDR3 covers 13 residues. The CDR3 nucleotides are TGTGCCTGGCAAGACTGCATAGCCTACGAGCAGTACTTC. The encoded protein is CAWQDCIAYEQYF.

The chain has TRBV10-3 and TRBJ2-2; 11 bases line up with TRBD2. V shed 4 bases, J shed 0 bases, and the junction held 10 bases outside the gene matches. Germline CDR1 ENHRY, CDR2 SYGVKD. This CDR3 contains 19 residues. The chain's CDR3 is CAISVPLTSGSSNTGELFF. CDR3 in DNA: TGTGCCATCAGTGTTCCACTCACTAGCGGGAGTTCGAACACCGGGGAGCTGTTTTTT.

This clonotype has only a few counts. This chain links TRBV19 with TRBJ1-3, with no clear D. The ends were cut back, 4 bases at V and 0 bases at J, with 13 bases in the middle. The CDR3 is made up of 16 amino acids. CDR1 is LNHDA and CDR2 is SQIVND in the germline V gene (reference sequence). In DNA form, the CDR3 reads TGTGCCAGTAGTAGCGGGCCCGGATCCTCTGGAAACACCATATATTTT. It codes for CASSSGPGSSGNTIYF.

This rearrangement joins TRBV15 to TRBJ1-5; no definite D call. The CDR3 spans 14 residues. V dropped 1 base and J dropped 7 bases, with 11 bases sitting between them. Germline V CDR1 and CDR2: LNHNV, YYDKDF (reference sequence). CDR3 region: CATSRAGDGQPQHF. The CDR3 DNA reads TGTGCCACCAGCAGAGCAGGAGACGGGCAGCCCCAGCATTTT.

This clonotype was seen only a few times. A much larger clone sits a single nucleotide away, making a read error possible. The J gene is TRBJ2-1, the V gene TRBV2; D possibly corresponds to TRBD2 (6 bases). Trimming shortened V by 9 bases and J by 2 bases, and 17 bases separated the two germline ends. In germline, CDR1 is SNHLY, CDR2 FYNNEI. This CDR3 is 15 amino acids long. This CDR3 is CARGPRRGPYNEQFF. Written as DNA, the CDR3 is TGTGCCAGGGGGCCGCGGAGGGGCCCCTACAATGAGCAGTTCTTC.

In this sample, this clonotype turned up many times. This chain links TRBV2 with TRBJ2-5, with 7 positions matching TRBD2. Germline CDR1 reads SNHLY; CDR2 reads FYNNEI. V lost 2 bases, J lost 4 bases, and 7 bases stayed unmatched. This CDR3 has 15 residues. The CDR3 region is CASSETGTKRETQYF. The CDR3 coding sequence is TGTGCCAGCAGTGAAACTGGGACTAAAAGAGAGACCCAGTACTTC.

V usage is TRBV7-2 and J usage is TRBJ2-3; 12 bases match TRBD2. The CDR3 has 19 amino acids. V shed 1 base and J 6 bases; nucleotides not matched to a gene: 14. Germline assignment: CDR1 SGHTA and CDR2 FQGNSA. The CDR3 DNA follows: TGTGCCAGCAGCTTAGGAATCTGGGCTAGCGGGAGGGACCAGGATACGCAGTATTTT. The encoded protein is CASSLGIWASGRDQDTQYF.

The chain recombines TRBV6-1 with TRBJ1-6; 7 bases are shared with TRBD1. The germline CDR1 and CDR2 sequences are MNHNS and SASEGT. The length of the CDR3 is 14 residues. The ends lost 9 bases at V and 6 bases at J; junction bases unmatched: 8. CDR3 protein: CASSRDSVNSPLHF. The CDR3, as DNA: TGTGCCAGTAGCCGGGACAGTGTTAATTCACCCCTCCACTTT.

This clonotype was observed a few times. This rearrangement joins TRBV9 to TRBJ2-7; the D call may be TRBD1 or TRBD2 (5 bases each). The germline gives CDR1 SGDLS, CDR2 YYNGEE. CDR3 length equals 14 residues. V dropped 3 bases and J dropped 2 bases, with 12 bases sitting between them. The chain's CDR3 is CASSAEVGPYEQYF. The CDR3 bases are TGTGCCAGCAGCGCCGAGGTGGGACCCTACGAGCAGTACTTC.

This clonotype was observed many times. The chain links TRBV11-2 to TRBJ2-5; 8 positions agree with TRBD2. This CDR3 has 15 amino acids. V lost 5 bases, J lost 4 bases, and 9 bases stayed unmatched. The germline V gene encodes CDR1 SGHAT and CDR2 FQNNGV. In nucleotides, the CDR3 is TGTGCCAGCAGCAAACCGGGACTAGGAGGAGAGACCCAGTACTTC. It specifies CASSKPGLGGETQYF. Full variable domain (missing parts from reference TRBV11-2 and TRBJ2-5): EAGVAQSPRYKIIEKRQSVAFWCNPISGHATLYWYQQILGQGPKLLIQFQNNGVVDDSQLPKDRFSAERLKGVDSTLKIQPAKLEDSAVYLCASSKPGLGGETQYFGPGTRLLVL.

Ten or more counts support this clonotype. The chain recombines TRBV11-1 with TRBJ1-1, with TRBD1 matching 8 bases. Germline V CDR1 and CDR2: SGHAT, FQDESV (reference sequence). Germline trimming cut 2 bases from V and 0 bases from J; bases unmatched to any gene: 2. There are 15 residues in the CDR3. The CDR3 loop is CASSLRTGMNTEAFF. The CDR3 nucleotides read TGTGCCAGCAGCTTAAGGACAGGGATGAACACTGAAGCTTTCTTT.

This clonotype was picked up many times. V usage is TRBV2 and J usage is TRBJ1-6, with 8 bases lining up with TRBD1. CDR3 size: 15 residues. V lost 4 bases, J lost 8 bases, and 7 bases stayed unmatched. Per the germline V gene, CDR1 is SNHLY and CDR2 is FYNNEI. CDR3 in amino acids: CASSGGRGLYSPLHF. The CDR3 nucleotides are TGTGCCAGCAGTGGAGGCAGGGGGCTTTATTCACCCCTCCACTTT.

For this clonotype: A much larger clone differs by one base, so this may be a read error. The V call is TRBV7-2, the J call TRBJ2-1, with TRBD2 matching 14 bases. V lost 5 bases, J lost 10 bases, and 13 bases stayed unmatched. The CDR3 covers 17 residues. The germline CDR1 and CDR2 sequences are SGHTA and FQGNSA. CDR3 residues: CASSPRSGLAGGEEQFF. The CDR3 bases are TGTGCCAGCAGCCCGCGCTCCGGACTAGCGGGAGGCGAGGAGCAGTTCTTC.